This T cell receptor beta chain was found in a study of T-cell reconstitution after alpha-beta-depleted transplantation in children. Unique molecular identifiers featured in how the TCRbeta library was prepared. TCRdb used MiXCR to reprocess the PCR reads, holding one entry per CDR3 protein. The sample contains about 610,000 distinct CDR3 sequences, about 10% of which appear only once. Germline V lookup: CDR1 SGHAT, CDR2 FQDESV (reference sequence). V shed 3 bases, J shed 10 bases, and the junction held 12 bases outside the gene matches. This CDR3 region has 15 residues. The sequence was collected from a human donor who donated a stem cell graft to a child with acute myeloid leukemia. The material sequenced was PBMCs from the stem cell graft donor, taken from the stem cell graft. The gene calls are TRBV11-1 and TRBJ2-1; 7 nucleotides match TRBD1. CDR3 region: CASSFDEGAVREQFF. DNA for the CDR3: TGTGCCAGCAGCTTCGATGAGGGGGCGGTCCGGGAGCAGTTCTTC.